This T cell receptor (beta chain) was recovered during a study of a mutant IDH1 vaccine in newly diagnosed glioma (dated by TCRdb to the early 2020s). Turning to the overall study: Patients received eight vaccinations in weeks 1, 3, 5, 7, 11, 15, 19 and 23, corresponding to visits V03 through V10. Vaccination was initiated 4-6 weeks after radiotherapy alone, or concurrently with temozolomide cycles in the chemotherapy-containing groups. Of the roughly 34 treated patients, approximately 62% were male and around 40% were female, and the mean age was approximately 37 years. Before enrollment, most patients had been given radiochemotherapy with temozolomide as standard therapy, while the rest had received either radiotherapy alone or temozolomide alone. Peripheral blood was collected at six visits: V03 (baseline), V05, V07, V10, V12 and V13. Longitudinal TCRB deep sequencing was done for 25 to 30 treated patients, wherever samples were available for exploratory analyses. What the study reported, not specific to this receptor: Pseudoprogression appeared unrelated to alterations in the top peripheral T cell clonotypes detected by TCRB sequencing. PBMC samples for TCRB deep sequencing were selected based on availability. According to the authors, sample limitations meant that analyses of patient blood samples could not be reproduced. Vaccine-induced immune responses across multiple MHC alleles were detected in 93.3% of patients.

Library prep was done by the immunoSEQ multiplex PCR assay. Following the manufacturer's protocol, the hsTCRB Kit was used to amplify rearranged TCR beta chain sequences. TCRB libraries were sequenced on an Illumina MiSeq. In the source study's methods: The proprietary platform of the kit vendor was used for demultiplexing, trimming and gene mapping. In TCRdb, the immuneACCESS table is reduced to in-frame sequences with V and J assigned. These tables do not hold every clone; where another copy was compared, an unresolved V gene accounts for under half, and the others remain unexplained. The D gene and trimming were derived from the DNA, and the V and J assignments and clone size from that table. For this sample the table gives about 64,000 clones, of which roughly 85% were detected only once. The ten largest clones capture about 4.1% of the sample. The intended sense of this specimen's time point label: week 23, last vaccination. A 20-mer mutant IDH1 peptide at 300 micrograms in Montanide made up each vaccine dose, which was injected subcutaneously together with topical imiquimod. The donors had newly diagnosed IDH1-mutant astrocytomas of WHO grade 3 or 4 that showed loss of nuclear ATRX. The samples were drawn from NOA16, a multicentre, single-arm, open-label phase I trial in Germany that tested a mutant IDH1 peptide vaccine in humans for the first time. The DNeasy Blood and Tissue Kit was used to extract genomic DNA from EDTA blood for TCRB sequencing.

Comments on this clone: Its antigen remains unidentified. It has no much larger one-base neighbor in the sample; base qualities were not kept.

This TCR was recovered from a man aged 30-40 years with glioma. The sample was PBMCs, taken from a glioma patient whose treatment included an IDH1 peptide vaccine.

The CDR3: CSPTRSTDTQYF. In nucleotide form, the sequence is TGCAGCCCCACGAGAAGCACAGATACGCAGTATTTT. The chain is assembled from TRBV29-1 and TRBJ2-3, with an unclear D gene assignment. The CDR3 contains 12 residues, cysteine and phenylalanine counted. This entry keeps only the CDR3 DNA: 36 bases, framed from base 1. Trimming removed 8 bases from V and 0 bases from J, leaving 9 bases between the germline ends. Looking up the germline V gene yields CDR1 SQVTM and CDR2 ANQGSEA.